A single sample gave rise to the 5 T cell receptor beta chains below, sequenced in a study of vaccination and CD4 T cells after COVID-19. MiXCR, applied by TCRdb to the PCR reads, yields one record per CDR3 protein. The repertoire holds 20,000 to 25,000 distinct CDR3 sequences, with under 60% as singletons. The sample consisted of CD4+ T cells from blood, taken before SARS-CoV-2 vaccination. The origin of the receptors is a human donor who had recovered from COVID-19.

This clonotype showed up just once. The chain joins TRBV6-2 or TRBV6-3 to TRBJ2-3, with TRBD1 matching 8 bases. The V and J ends lost 4 bases and 1 base, in that order; junction bases with no gene match: 7. Germline loops: CDR1 MNHEY, CDR2 SVGEGT. This CDR3 is 16 amino acids long. CDR3 region: CASSSGQGLGTDTQYF. For the CDR3, the DNA is TGTGCCAGCAGTTCCGGACAGGGACTGGGCACAGATACGCAGTATTTT.

The table lists this clonotype with a few counts. The V gene is TRBV6-2 or TRBV6-3, the J gene TRBJ2-7, with 9 bases identical to TRBD2. V gave up 3 bases and J gave up 2 bases; unmatched junction bases: 5. Germline CDR1 and CDR2: MNHEY and SVGEGT. The CDR3 covers 15 residues. The CDR3 is CASSYLTSGTYEQYF. In DNA form, the CDR3 reads TGTGCCAGCAGTTATTTGACTAGCGGAACCTACGAGCAGTACTTC.

The chain has TRBV4-3 and TRBJ2-7, with D possibly being TRBD2 (6 bases). Per the germline V gene, CDR1 is LGHNA and CDR2 is YSLEER. Trimming cost V 1 base and J 4 bases, with 11 bases left between them. CDR3 size: 14 residues. The DNA for the CDR3 is TGCGCCAGCAGCCAAGGATCGGGAGCGTACGAGCAGTACTTC. Its protein product is CASSQGSGAYEQYF.

V is TRBV7-9 and J is TRBJ2-3; 11 bases are shared with TRBD2. This CDR3 is built from 16 residues. J gave up 2 bases and V 5 bases, and 6 bases lay outside the gene matches. In germline, CDR1 is SEHNR, CDR2 FQNEAQ (reference sequence). In nucleotides, the CDR3 is TGTGCCAGCAGCCGATTAGCGGGAGGGCCCACAGATACGCAGTATTTT. Amino acids: CASSRLAGGPTDTQYF.

This chain joins TRBV7-2 and TRBJ1-5; TRBD1 might be the D (6 bases). CDR1 is SGHTA, CDR2 FQGNSA, per germline. The CDR3 is made up of 15 amino acids. Trimming pared 1 base from V and 1 base from J, leaving 8 bases between. CDR3 DNA sequence: TGTGCCAGCAGCTTAGTCACAGGGAGCAATCAGCCCCAGCATTTT. Translation gives CASSLVTGSNQPQHF.